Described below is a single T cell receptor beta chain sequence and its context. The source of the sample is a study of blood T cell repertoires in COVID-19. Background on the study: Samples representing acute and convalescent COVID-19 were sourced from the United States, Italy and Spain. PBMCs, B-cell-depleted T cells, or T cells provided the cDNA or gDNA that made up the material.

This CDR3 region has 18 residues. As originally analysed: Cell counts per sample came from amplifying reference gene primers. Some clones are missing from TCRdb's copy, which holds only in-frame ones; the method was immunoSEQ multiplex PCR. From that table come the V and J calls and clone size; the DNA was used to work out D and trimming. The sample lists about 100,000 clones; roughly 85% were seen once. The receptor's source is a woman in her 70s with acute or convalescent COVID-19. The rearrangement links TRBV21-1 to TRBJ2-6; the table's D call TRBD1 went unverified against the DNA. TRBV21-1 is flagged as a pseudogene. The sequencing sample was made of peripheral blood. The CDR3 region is CASSDLQGNCSGANVLTF. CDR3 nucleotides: TGTGCCAGCAGCGACCTACAGGGGAACTGCTCTGGGGCCAACGTCCTGACTTTC.